These 10 T cell receptor beta chains were all obtained from the same sample, sequenced in a study of ipilimumab plus nivolumab after autologous stem cell transplantation. This table comes from immunoSEQ multiplex PCR, and its TCRdb copy is limited to in-frame clones, with some not included. The sample lists more than 4,500 clones, roughly three quarters occurring once. Sequenced material: PBMCs, taken in a trial of ipilimumab plus nivolumab as post-transplant consolidation. These receptor sequences come from a male donor with multiple myeloma.

This chain joins TRBV6-4 and TRBJ2-3; D is possibly TRBD1 (6 bases). The ends were cut back, 6 bases at V and 0 bases at J, with 7 bases in the middle. Germline V gene sequence: CDR1 MRHNA, CDR2 SNTAGT. CDR3 length: 13 amino acids. CDR3: CASSGQSTDTQYF. For the CDR3, the DNA is TGTGCCAGCAGCGGACAGAGCACAGATACGCAGTATTTT.

V and J are TRBV7-4 and TRBJ2-5; possible D gene TRBD2, 5 bases. Trimming shortened V by 2 bases and J by 0 bases, and 10 bases separated the two germline ends. Germline V gene sequence: CDR1 SGHVT, CDR2 SQSDAQ. CDR3 length equals 15 residues. The CDR3 protein is CASSLTMEDQETQYF. The DNA for the CDR3 is TGTGCCAGCAGCTTAACGATGGAGGACCAAGAGACCCAGTACTTC. Looking up the rest from reference TRBV7-4 and TRBJ2-5 gives the full variable domain: GAGVSQSPRYKVAKRGRDVALRCDSISGHVTLYWYRQTLGQGSEVLTYSQSDAQRDKSGRPSGRFSAERPERSVSTLKIQRTEQGDSAVYLCASSLTMEDQETQYFGPGTRLLVL.

The V call is TRBV5-4, the J call TRBJ1-2; D call uncertain. The CDR3 sequence is 15 residues long. Trimming took 1 base from V and 1 from J, leaving 11 bases between them. The germline V gene has CDR1 SGHNT and CDR2 YYREEE (reference sequence). The CDR3 sequence is CASSLRGAGNYGYTF. DNA of the CDR3: TGTGCCAGCAGCTTGCGAGGCGCCGGTAACTATGGCTACACCTTC.

This clone was recorded a few times. DNA of the CDR3: TGCGCCAGCAGCTTGGAGGGAGGTCCCTACGAGCAGTACTTC. This sequence encodes CASSLEGGPYEQYF. The chain employs TRBV5-1 and TRBJ2-7; tentative D call: TRBD2 (6 bases). V lost 0 bases and J 2 bases, leaving 9 bases between the germline ends. Looked up from germline, CDR1 is SGHRS and CDR2 is YFSETQ. The CDR3 has 14 residues.

The chain is built from TRBV20-1 and TRBJ1-2; a possible D gene is TRBD1 (5 bases). From germline, CDR1 is DFQATT and CDR2 SNEGSKA (reference sequence). The germline V and J ends were trimmed by 4 bases and 7 bases, with 10 bases remaining between them. This CDR3 has 11 amino acids. The CDR3 DNA reads as TGCAGTGCTACCACTAGGGGTGGCTACACCTTC. Its protein product is CSATTRGGYTF.

The chain uses TRBV19 and TRBJ1-5, with D possibly being TRBD1 (5 bases). Between the trimmed V and J ends, which lost 6 bases and 0 bases, there was a span of 6 bases. The CDR3 contains 13 residues. Germline V lookup: CDR1 LNHDA, CDR2 SQIVND (reference sequence). Written as DNA, the CDR3 is TGTGCCAGTAGCAGGGCTAGCAATCAGCCCCAGCATTTT. This codes for CASSRASNQPQHF.

V is TRBV2 and J is TRBJ2-1; tentatively, D is TRBD1 (5 bases). Germline CDR1 is SNHLY and CDR2 is FYNNEI. The CDR3 totals 13 residues. CDR3 amino acids: CVQMGLLYNEQFF. The CDR3, as DNA: TGTGTTCAAATGGGGCTCCTCTACAATGAGCAGTTCTTC.

V usage is TRBV5-1 and J usage is TRBJ1-4, with 8 bases aligning to TRBD1. The junction had 9 bases not matched to a gene; V was cut back by 1 base and J by 7 bases. This CDR3 has 16 residues. The germline V gene encodes CDR1 SGHRS and CDR2 YFSETQ. The DNA of the CDR3 is TGCGCCAGCAGCTTGCCTCAGGGGGCGCTGGGTGAAAAACTGTTTTTT. Amino acids: CASSLPQGALGEKLFF.

The V call is TRBV27, the J call TRBJ2-6; D gene uncertain. The CDR3 totals 13 residues. From germline, CDR1 is MNHEY and CDR2 SMNVEV (reference sequence). The V end lost 3 bases, the J end lost 4 bases, and 4 bases lay between the germline ends. In nucleotides, the CDR3 is TGTGCCAGCAGTTTCGCCGGGGCCAACGTCCTGACTTTC. Residues: CASSFAGANVLTF. Full variable domain (missing parts from reference TRBV27 and TRBJ2-6): EAQVTQNPRYLITVTGKKLTVTCSQNMNHEYMSWYRQDPGLGLRQIYYSMNVEVTDKGDVPEGYKVSRKEKRNFPLILESPSPNQTSLYFCASSFAGANVLTFGAGSRLTVL.

J is TRBJ2-1 and V is TRBV6-5; 10 nucleotides match TRBD2. CDR3 length: 15 residues. V gave up 6 bases and J gave up 6 bases; unmatched junction bases: 8. Germline lookup yields CDR1 MNHEY and CDR2 SVGAGI. The chain's CDR3 is CASSPKRGGRNEQFF. CDR3 in DNA: TGTGCCAGCAGCCCTAAGCGGGGGGGCCGCAATGAGCAGTTCTTC.